What follows are 10 T cell receptor beta chains derived from one specimen sequenced in a study of T cell responses to AZD1222 COVID-19 vaccine. Here immunoSEQ multiplex PCR was the method, and the copy in TCRdb shows in-frame clones only, minus some. The data show 150,000 to 200,000 clones, 88% seen once. The input for sequencing was peripheral blood, taken on day 0 of AZD1222 vaccination. The receptors stem from an adult in good health.

This chain links TRBV5-1 with TRBJ2-7, with D possibly called TRBD1 or TRBD2 (6 bases each). The CDR3 has 14 amino acids. Germline assignment: CDR1 SGHRS and CDR2 YFSETQ. V dropped 1 base and J dropped 3 bases, with 11 bases sitting between them. The CDR3 sequence: CASSLLGGGYEQYF. DNA of the CDR3: TGCGCCAGCAGCTTGTTGGGGGGCGGCTACGAGCAGTACTTC.

The V call is TRBV2, the J call TRBJ1-2; D is unresolved. V was trimmed by 7 bases and J by 4 bases, leaving 28 bases between them. The germline V gene encodes CDR1 SNHLY and CDR2 FYNNEI. This CDR3 has 18 amino acids. The CDR3 coding sequence is TGTGCCAGCACCAAATTACGCCTGATTGCGGTTCCCTCCTATGGCTACACCTTC. It translates to CASTKLRLIAVPSYGYTF.

The chain recombines TRBV18 with TRBJ1-2; no clear D. Trimming stripped 2 bases from V and 4 bases from J, with 11 bases between. The CDR3 totals 14 residues. Germline CDR1 KGHSH, CDR2 LQKENI. CDR3 in amino acids: CASSPEGISYGYTF. The CDR3 region has the DNA TGTGCCAGCTCACCAGAAGGGATCTCCTATGGCTACACCTTC.

The chain is built from TRBV28 and TRBJ2-7; 12 bases match TRBD1. The CDR3 covers 19 residues. CDR1 is MDHEN and CDR2 is SYDVKM in the germline V gene. Trimming cost V 4 bases and J 2 bases; bases outside gene matches: 15. The CDR3 spells CASSSPSSGTGGIAYEQYF. DNA of the CDR3: TGTGCCAGCAGTTCACCTTCCTCCGGGACAGGGGGCATCGCCTACGAGCAGTACTTC.

The genes are TRBV3-1 (or the pseudogene TRBV3-2) and TRBJ1-2; D uncertain. The V end was cut by 2 bases, the J end by 4 bases, with 8 bases between. Germline V gene data show CDR1 as LGHDT and CDR2 as YNNKEL (reference sequence). CDR3 length: 13 amino acids. CDR3 loop: CASSQIQFYGYTF. CDR3 coding DNA: TGTGCCAGCAGCCAAATCCAATTCTATGGCTACACCTTC.

The rearrangement links TRBV14 to TRBJ1-4, with D perhaps TRBD1 (5 bases). The CDR3 length is 15 residues. V dropped 2 bases and J dropped 8 bases, with 15 bases sitting between them. In germline, CDR1 is SGHDN, CDR2 FVKESK. DNA for the CDR3: TGTGCCAGCAGCCAACGGACTCTCTCAGGGGAAAAACTGTTTTTT. This gives the protein CASSQRTLSGEKLFF.

The V call is TRBV7-2, the J call TRBJ2-1; D uncertain. The CDR3 has 17 residues. Trimming shortened V by 5 bases and J by 3 bases, and 20 bases separated the two germline ends. Germline V lookup: CDR1 SGHTA, CDR2 FQGNSA. The CDR3 DNA reads TGTGCCAGCAGCCTCGGCAGGAGAATAGTGAACTACAATGAGCAGTTCTTC. Its protein is CASSLGRRIVNYNEQFF.

J is TRBJ2-4 and V is TRBV2; 10 positions agree with TRBD1. Germline-derived CDR1 and CDR2 are SNHLY and FYNNEI. The CDR3 has 14 residues. Unmatched junction bases numbered 1, after V lost 1 base and J lost 7 bases. The CDR3 loop reads CASSEGQGANIQYF. Written as DNA, the CDR3 is TGTGCCAGCAGTGAAGGACAGGGGGCGAACATTCAGTACTTC.

This rearrangement joins TRBV10-3 to TRBJ2-7; 10 bases match TRBD1. The CDR3 sequence is 19 residues long. V lost 2 bases, J lost 0 bases, and 13 bases stayed unmatched. Germline-derived CDR1 and CDR2 are ENHRY and SYGVKD. CDR3 DNA sequence: TGTGCCATCAGTGAGCCGGGGACAGGGGCCAGGATCAGCTCCTACGAGCAGTACTTC. This sequence encodes CAISEPGTGARISSYEQYF.

The chain combines TRBV5-4 with TRBJ2-3; 10 bases map to TRBD2. Unmatched junction bases numbered 4, after V lost 0 bases and J lost 6 bases. Germline V CDR1 and CDR2: SGHNT, YYREEE (reference sequence). The CDR3 has 15 amino acids. The CDR3 nucleotides are TGTGCCAGCAGCTTGGGCCCAGCGGGGGGGGATACGCAGTATTTT. Translating gives CASSLGPAGGDTQYF.